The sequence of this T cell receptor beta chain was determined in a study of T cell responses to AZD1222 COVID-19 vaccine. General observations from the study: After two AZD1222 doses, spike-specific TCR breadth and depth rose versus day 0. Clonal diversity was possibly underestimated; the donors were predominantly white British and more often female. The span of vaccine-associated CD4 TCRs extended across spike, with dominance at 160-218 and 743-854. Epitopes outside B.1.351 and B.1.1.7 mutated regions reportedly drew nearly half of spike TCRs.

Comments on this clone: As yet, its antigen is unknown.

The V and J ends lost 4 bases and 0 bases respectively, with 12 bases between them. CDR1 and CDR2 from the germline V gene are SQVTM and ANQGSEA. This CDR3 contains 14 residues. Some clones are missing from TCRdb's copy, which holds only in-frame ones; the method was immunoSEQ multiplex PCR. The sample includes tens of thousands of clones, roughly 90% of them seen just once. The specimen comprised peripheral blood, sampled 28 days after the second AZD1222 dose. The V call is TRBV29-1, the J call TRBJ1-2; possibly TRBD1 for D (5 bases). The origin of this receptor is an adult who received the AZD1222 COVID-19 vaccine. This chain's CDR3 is CSVGGGTANYGYTF. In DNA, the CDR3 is TGCAGCGTTGGGGGCGGCACAGCTAACTATGGCTACACCTTC.